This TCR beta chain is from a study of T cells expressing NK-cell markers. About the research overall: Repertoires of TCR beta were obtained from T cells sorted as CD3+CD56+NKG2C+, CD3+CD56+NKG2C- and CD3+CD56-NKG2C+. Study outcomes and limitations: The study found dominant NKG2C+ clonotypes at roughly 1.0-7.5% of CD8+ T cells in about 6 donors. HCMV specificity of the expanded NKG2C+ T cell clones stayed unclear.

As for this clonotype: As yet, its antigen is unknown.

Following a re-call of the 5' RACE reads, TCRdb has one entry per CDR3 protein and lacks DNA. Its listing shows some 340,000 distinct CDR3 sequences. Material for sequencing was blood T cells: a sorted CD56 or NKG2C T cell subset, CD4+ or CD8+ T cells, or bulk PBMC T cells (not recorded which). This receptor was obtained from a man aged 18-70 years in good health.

The CDR3 reads CASSQAGVSADTQYF. The rearrangement joins TRBV3-1 to TRBJ2-3; as DNA is missing, the TRBD1 call by TCRdb cannot be tested. The germline V gene encodes CDR1 LGHDT and CDR2 YNNKEL (reference sequence). CDR3 length: 15 amino acids.